This TCR beta chain was captured by sequencing in a study of shared clonotypes between healthy human individuals. The table came from immunoSEQ multiplex PCR; TCRdb's copy has only in-frame clones and leaves some out. The sample has 2 million or so clones, 95% seen once. Trimming stripped 5 bases from V and 6 bases from J, with 13 bases between. Germline V gene data show CDR1 as SGHAT and CDR2 as FQNNGV. This CDR3 has 13 amino acids. The origin of this receptor is a man aged 18-30 years in good health. This chain uses TRBV11-2 with TRBJ2-5; D may be TRBD1 (6 bases). The sample taken for sequencing was naive CD4+ T cells sorted from blood. Subset in this sample: CD45RA+ positively selected. The CDR3 here is CASSPTGPKTQYF. The CDR3 DNA follows: TGTGCCAGCAGCCCCACAGGGCCCAAGACCCAGTACTTC.